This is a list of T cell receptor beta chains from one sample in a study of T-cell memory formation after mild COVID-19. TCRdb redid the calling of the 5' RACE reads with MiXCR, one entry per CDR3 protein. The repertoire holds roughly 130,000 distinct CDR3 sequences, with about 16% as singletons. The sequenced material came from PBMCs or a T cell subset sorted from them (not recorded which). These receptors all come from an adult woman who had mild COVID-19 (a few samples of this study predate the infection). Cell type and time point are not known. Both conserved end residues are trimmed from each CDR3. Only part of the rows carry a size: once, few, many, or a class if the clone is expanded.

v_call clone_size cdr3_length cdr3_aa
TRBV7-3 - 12 ASSLTSQGYEQY
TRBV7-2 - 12 ASSPSQDTGELF
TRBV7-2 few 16 ASSLAIFPLETQETQY
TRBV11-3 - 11 ASSLETEETQY
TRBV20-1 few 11 SASHYAYNEQF
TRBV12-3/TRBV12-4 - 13 ASSLSGGDVNEQF
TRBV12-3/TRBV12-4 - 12 ASSLSSGRHEQY
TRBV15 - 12 ATSQGLGAYEQY
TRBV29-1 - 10 SVDPGTYEQY
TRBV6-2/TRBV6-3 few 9 ASSPLNEQF
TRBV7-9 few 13 ASSLPSGRNNEQF
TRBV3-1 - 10 ASSQGRRGAF
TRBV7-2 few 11 ASTEAGAYEQY
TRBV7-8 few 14 ASIPSGTSANGELF
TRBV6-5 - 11 ASSYQGYNEQF
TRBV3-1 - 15 ASSQPLLAGGNTEAF
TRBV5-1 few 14 ASSARLALPGNEQF
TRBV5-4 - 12 ASSLVGRNTEAF
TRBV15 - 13 ATSGPQGMIREQY
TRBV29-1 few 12 SVVIGGREETQY
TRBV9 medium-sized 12 ASSAWGQVYEQY
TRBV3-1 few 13 ASSQGLTGNNEQF
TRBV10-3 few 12 AISSSGTTDTQY
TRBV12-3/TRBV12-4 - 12 ASTPRGSEETQY
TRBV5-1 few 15 ASSLALRPKGAGEAF
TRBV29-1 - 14 SVEVRTGPSVHEQF
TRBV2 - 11 ASSRLGSDGYT
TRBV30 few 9 AWATGTRKF
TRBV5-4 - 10 ASSLVTGQQF
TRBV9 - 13 ASSIWTSSTDTQY
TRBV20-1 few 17 SARPRGTSLPYSTGELF
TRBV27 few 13 ASSPTSTPRNEQF
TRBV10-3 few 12 AIRGGSNVNEQF
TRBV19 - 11 ATTTGLAGRQY
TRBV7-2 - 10 ASSLQEGIQY
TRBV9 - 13 ASSLGEGPSYEQY
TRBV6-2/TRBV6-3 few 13 ASSLLGTGTYEQY
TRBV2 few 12 ASSEAFGSNTIY